Following are 2 T cell receptor beta chains from one sample sequenced in a study of monozygotic twins with cystic fibrosis (dated by TCRdb to the early 2020s). Library preparation used the immunoSEQ multiplex PCR assay. In its TCRdb copy, this immuneACCESS table keeps in-frame sequences only and misses some clones. Where compared with another copy, unresolved V genes explain less than half of these, and the others have no known cause. Here the sample has tens of thousands of clones; roughly 80% occur a single time. 0.88% of the sample is taken by the ten largest. Sequencing was performed on blood. These receptors were obtained from a girl aged 2 to 10 with cystic fibrosis.

The rearrangement links TRBV6-5 to TRBJ2-5, with D perhaps given as TRBD1 or TRBD2 (5 bases each). This CDR3 is built from 15 residues. The V gene's germline CDR1 is MNHEY and CDR2 SVGAGI. V was cut by 1 base and J by 4 bases, with 13 bases left in between. CDR3: CASSYWSGGGETQYF. CDR3 nucleotide sequence: TGTGCCAGCAGTTACTGGAGCGGTGGGGGAGAGACCCAGTACTTC.

The rearrangement links TRBV5-1 to TRBJ2-3, with 7 bases lining up with TRBD2. Germline assignment: CDR1 SGHRS and CDR2 YFSETQ. The CDR3 is 17 residues long. Germline trimming cut 3 bases from V and 4 bases from J; bases unmatched to any gene: 14. The CDR3 DNA reads as TGCGCCAGCAGCTCCTATTCTGGCGGGAGAGGCGCAGATACGCAGTATTTT. Its protein is CASSSYSGGRGADTQYF.